These T cell receptor beta chains were read from a single sample in a study of radiotherapy plus CTLA-4 blockade in lung cancer. TCRdb's copy holds only in-frame clones and misses some; the assay was immunoSEQ multiplex PCR. The sample has 40,000 to 45,000 clones; 65% to 75% are singletons. Sequences were derived from peripheral blood, sampled from a patient treated with radiotherapy plus ipilimumab. These receptors came from a human donor with non-small cell lung cancer who had a partial response to radiotherapy plus ipilimumab. Each CDR3 is given with its conserved first and last residue. The order of the fields is J gene, D gene, CDR3 length, V gene, clone size, CDR3 DNA, CDR3 protein. The D gene is left open where the match is weak. Some rows have no size entry. The others give once, few or many, or a class for an expanded clone.

j_call: TRBJ2-3
d_call: NA
cdr3_length: 15
v_call: TRBV11-1
clone_size: NA
cdr3_nt: TGTGCCAGCAGTCAGGGACTAGGGGGCGAAGATACGCAGTATTTT
cdr3_aa: CASSQGLGGEDTQYF

j_call: TRBJ2-3
d_call: TRBD1
cdr3_length: 16
v_call: TRBV5-5
clone_size: NA
cdr3_nt: TGTGCCAGCAGCTTAAAGTCGGGACAGTTCACAGATACGCAGTATTTT
cdr3_aa: CASSLKSGQFTDTQYF

j_call: TRBJ2-7
d_call: TRBD1
cdr3_length: 12
v_call: TRBV6-5
clone_size: NA
cdr3_nt: TGTGCCAGCAGGACAGGGCCTTGGGAGCAGTACTTC
cdr3_aa: CASRTGPWEQYF

j_call: TRBJ1-2
d_call: NA
cdr3_length: 17
v_call: TRBV9
clone_size: NA
cdr3_nt: TGTGCCAGCAGCCCATTACTTAGGAGGCTGGGTAACTATGGCTACACCTTC
cdr3_aa: CASSPLLRRLGNYGYTF

j_call: TRBJ2-3
d_call: TRBD1
cdr3_length: 16
v_call: TRBV27
clone_size: few
cdr3_nt: TGTGCCAGCAGCCTCACGTGGGACAGGCACACAGATACGCAGTATTTT
cdr3_aa: CASSLTWDRHTDTQYF

j_call: TRBJ1-2
d_call: NA
cdr3_length: 12
v_call: TRBV6-5
clone_size: NA
cdr3_nt: TGTGCCAGCAGTTATAGGGGCTATGGCTACACCTTC
cdr3_aa: CASSYRGYGYTF

j_call: TRBJ1-4
d_call: TRBD1
cdr3_length: 17
v_call: TRBV5-6
clone_size: NA
cdr3_nt: TGTGCCAGCAGCTCCCTCCGGGACAGACACTCTAATGAAAAACTGTTTTTT
cdr3_aa: CASSSLRDRHSNEKLFF

j_call: TRBJ1-1
d_call: NA
cdr3_length: 12
v_call: TRBV11-1
clone_size: NA
cdr3_nt: TGTGCCAGCAGTTTCCAACTCGATAAAGCTTTCTTT
cdr3_aa: CASSFQLDKAFF

j_call: TRBJ1-2
d_call: NA
cdr3_length: 15
v_call: TRBV2
clone_size: NA
cdr3_nt: TGTGCCAGCAGTGCCAGGGGCCCCCAAGCCTATGGCTACACCTTC
cdr3_aa: CASSARGPQAYGYTF

j_call: TRBJ2-2
d_call: NA
cdr3_length: 13
v_call: TRBV9
clone_size: NA
cdr3_nt: TGTGCCAGCAGCGTAGTGGGCGCCGGGGAGCTGTTTTTT
cdr3_aa: CASSVVGAGELFF

j_call: TRBJ1-2
d_call: TRBD1
cdr3_length: 14
v_call: TRBV12-5
clone_size: NA
cdr3_nt: TGTGCTAGTGGGACCAGGGACAGAACGTATGGCTACACCTTC
cdr3_aa: CASGTRDRTYGYTF

j_call: TRBJ1-2
d_call: NA
cdr3_length: 13
v_call: TRBV19
clone_size: NA
cdr3_nt: TGTGCCAGTATGGGGGCCTCCTCCGATGGCTACACCTTC
cdr3_aa: CASMGASSDGYTF

j_call: TRBJ1-2
d_call: NA
cdr3_length: 14
v_call: TRBV5-1
clone_size: NA
cdr3_nt: TGCGCCAGCAGCTTGGGACTCCATAACTATGGCTACACCTTC
cdr3_aa: CASSLGLHNYGYTF

j_call: TRBJ1-1
d_call: NA
cdr3_length: 12
v_call: TRBV7-9
clone_size: medium-sized
cdr3_nt: TGTGCCAGCAGCTTAGTAGGGGTAGAAGCTTTCTTT
cdr3_aa: CASSLVGVEAFF

j_call: TRBJ1-6
d_call: NA
cdr3_length: 13
v_call: TRBV7-3
clone_size: NA
cdr3_nt: TGTGCCAGCAGCTTCAGTTATAATTCACCCCTCCACTTT
cdr3_aa: CASSFSYNSPLHF

j_call: TRBJ2-2
d_call: TRBD2
cdr3_length: 15
v_call: TRBV2
clone_size: once
cdr3_nt: TGTGCCAGCAGCGGGACTAGCGGGAACACCGGGGAGCTGTTTTTT
cdr3_aa: CASSGTSGNTGELFF

j_call: TRBJ2-2
d_call: TRBD1
cdr3_length: 15
v_call: TRBV9
clone_size: NA
cdr3_nt: TGTGCCAGCAGCGCAGGGGGAGCGAACACCGGGGAGCTGTTTTTT
cdr3_aa: CASSAGGANTGELFF

j_call: TRBJ2-1
d_call: NA
cdr3_length: 14
v_call: TRBV6-1
clone_size: NA
cdr3_nt: TGTGCCAGCGAGGTGAGACTAGGATACAATGAGCAGTTCTTC
cdr3_aa: CASEVRLGYNEQFF

j_call: TRBJ1-4
d_call: TRBD1
cdr3_length: 15
v_call: TRBV6-5
clone_size: NA
cdr3_nt: TGTGCCAGCAGTACGAGGACAGGGAGGTCTGAAAAACTGTTTTTT
cdr3_aa: CASSTRTGRSEKLFF

j_call: TRBJ1-2
d_call: NA
cdr3_length: 16
v_call: TRBV11-2
clone_size: NA
cdr3_nt: TGTGCCAGCAGCGCCGCCCCCAAAGGGGTGGGGTATGGCTACACCTTC
cdr3_aa: CASSAAPKGVGYGYTF

j_call: TRBJ1-1
d_call: NA
cdr3_length: 15
v_call: TRBV29-1
clone_size: once
cdr3_nt: TGCAGCGTTGGCGGGCGGGGGGCGCTGGGGACTGAAGCTTTCTTT
cdr3_aa: CSVGGRGALGTEAFF

j_call: TRBJ1-2
d_call: NA
cdr3_length: 15
v_call: TRBV5-4
clone_size: NA
cdr3_nt: TGTGCCAGCAGCGCCCGGGTGGGGACTTCAGAGGGCTACACCTTC
cdr3_aa: CASSARVGTSEGYTF

j_call: TRBJ2-1
d_call: NA
cdr3_length: 13
v_call: TRBV19
clone_size: NA
cdr3_nt: TGTGCCAGTAGTATATCTAACTACAATGAGCAGTTCTTC
cdr3_aa: CASSISNYNEQFF

j_call: TRBJ2-3
d_call: TRBD2
cdr3_length: 14
v_call: TRBV10-3
clone_size: NA
cdr3_nt: TGTGCCATCAGAAACGGGGGGGGGTCAGATACGCAGTATTTT
cdr3_aa: CAIRNGGGSDTQYF

j_call: TRBJ2-7
d_call: NA
cdr3_length: 12
v_call: TRBV28
clone_size: NA
cdr3_nt: TGTGCCAGCCGCCAGGGGTCCTACGAGCAGTACTTC
cdr3_aa: CASRQGSYEQYF

j_call: TRBJ1-5
d_call: NA
cdr3_length: 15
v_call: TRBV7-9
clone_size: few
cdr3_nt: TGTGCCAGCAGCCCGGGTGGAGGTGTCAATCAGCCCCAGCATTTT
cdr3_aa: CASSPGGGVNQPQHF

j_call: TRBJ2-3
d_call: TRBD1
cdr3_length: 14
v_call: TRBV5-1
clone_size: NA
cdr3_nt: TGCGCCAGCAGCATAGGACAGGGCCCGGATACGCAGTATTTT
cdr3_aa: CASSIGQGPDTQYF

j_call: TRBJ2-6
d_call: NA
cdr3_length: 19
v_call: TRBV5-1
clone_size: NA
cdr3_nt: TGCGCCAGCAGCTTGGGTGGGCAGGGTGGGGTATCTGGGGCCAACGTCCTGACTTTC
cdr3_aa: CASSLGGQGGVSGANVLTF

j_call: TRBJ2-3
d_call: NA
cdr3_length: 14
v_call: TRBV11-2
clone_size: NA
cdr3_nt: TGTGCCAGCAGCTTCGCGGATCACACAGATACGCAGTATTTT
cdr3_aa: CASSFADHTDTQYF

j_call: TRBJ2-4
d_call: NA
cdr3_length: 13
v_call: TRBV19
clone_size: NA
cdr3_nt: TGTGCCAGTAGTATGGCACAGAAAAACATTCAGTACTTC
cdr3_aa: CASSMAQKNIQYF

j_call: TRBJ2-2
d_call: TRBD2
cdr3_length: 15
v_call: TRBV5-1
clone_size: NA
cdr3_nt: TGCGCCAGCAGCTTGGGCGCGGGGGACACCGGGGAGCTGTTTTTT
cdr3_aa: CASSLGAGDTGELFF

j_call: TRBJ1-2
d_call: NA
cdr3_length: 14
v_call: TRBV6-6
clone_size: NA
cdr3_nt: TGTGCCAGCAGCCGTAGACAGATTAACTATGGCTACACCTTC
cdr3_aa: CASSRRQINYGYTF

j_call: TRBJ2-5
d_call: TRBD2
cdr3_length: 14
v_call: TRBV7-9
clone_size: once
cdr3_nt: TGTGCCAGCAGCCTGGGACTAGTTAGAGAGACCCAGTACTTC
cdr3_aa: CASSLGLVRETQYF

j_call: TRBJ1-2
d_call: NA
cdr3_length: 15
v_call: TRBV7-9
clone_size: NA
cdr3_nt: TGTGCCAGCAGCTCGGGATCCGGGTCCCAATACGGCTACACCTTC
cdr3_aa: CASSSGSGSQYGYTF

j_call: TRBJ1-4
d_call: NA
cdr3_length: 16
v_call: TRBV5-6
clone_size: once
cdr3_nt: TGTGCCAGCAGCCCTGCGGCAGCAACACTTAATGAAAAACTGTTTTTT
cdr3_aa: CASSPAAATLNEKLFF

j_call: TRBJ2-7
d_call: NA
cdr3_length: 18
v_call: TRBV5-1
clone_size: NA
cdr3_nt: TGCGCCAGCAGCTTGCAGCCCCTCGACAGGCGGACCATATACGAGCAGTACTTC
cdr3_aa: CASSLQPLDRRTIYEQYF

j_call: TRBJ1-2
d_call: NA
cdr3_length: 14
v_call: TRBV5-5
clone_size: NA
cdr3_nt: TGTGCCAGCAGCTCGCACGACAGTAACTATGGCTACACCTTC
cdr3_aa: CASSSHDSNYGYTF

j_call: TRBJ2-1
d_call: TRBD2
cdr3_length: 17
v_call: TRBV10-3
clone_size: few
cdr3_nt: TGTGCCATCAGGGGTAAGCGGGAGCCCCAATCCTACAATGAGCAGTTCTTC
cdr3_aa: CAIRGKREPQSYNEQFF

j_call: TRBJ2-3
d_call: NA
cdr3_length: 15
v_call: TRBV5-1
clone_size: once
cdr3_nt: TGCGCCAGCAGCTTGGGGCGGGCGGGTGCAGATACGCAGTATTTT
cdr3_aa: CASSLGRAGADTQYF

j_call: TRBJ1-2
d_call: NA
cdr3_length: 14
v_call: TRBV4-3
clone_size: NA
cdr3_nt: TGCGCCAGCAGCCAAGACACAGCGGCCTATGGCTACACCTTC
cdr3_aa: CASSQDTAAYGYTF

j_call: TRBJ1-1
d_call: NA
cdr3_length: 15
v_call: TRBV5-1
clone_size: NA
cdr3_nt: TGCGCCAGCAGCCCCAACCCCATAACAGGCACTGAAGCTTTCTTT
cdr3_aa: CASSPNPITGTEAFF